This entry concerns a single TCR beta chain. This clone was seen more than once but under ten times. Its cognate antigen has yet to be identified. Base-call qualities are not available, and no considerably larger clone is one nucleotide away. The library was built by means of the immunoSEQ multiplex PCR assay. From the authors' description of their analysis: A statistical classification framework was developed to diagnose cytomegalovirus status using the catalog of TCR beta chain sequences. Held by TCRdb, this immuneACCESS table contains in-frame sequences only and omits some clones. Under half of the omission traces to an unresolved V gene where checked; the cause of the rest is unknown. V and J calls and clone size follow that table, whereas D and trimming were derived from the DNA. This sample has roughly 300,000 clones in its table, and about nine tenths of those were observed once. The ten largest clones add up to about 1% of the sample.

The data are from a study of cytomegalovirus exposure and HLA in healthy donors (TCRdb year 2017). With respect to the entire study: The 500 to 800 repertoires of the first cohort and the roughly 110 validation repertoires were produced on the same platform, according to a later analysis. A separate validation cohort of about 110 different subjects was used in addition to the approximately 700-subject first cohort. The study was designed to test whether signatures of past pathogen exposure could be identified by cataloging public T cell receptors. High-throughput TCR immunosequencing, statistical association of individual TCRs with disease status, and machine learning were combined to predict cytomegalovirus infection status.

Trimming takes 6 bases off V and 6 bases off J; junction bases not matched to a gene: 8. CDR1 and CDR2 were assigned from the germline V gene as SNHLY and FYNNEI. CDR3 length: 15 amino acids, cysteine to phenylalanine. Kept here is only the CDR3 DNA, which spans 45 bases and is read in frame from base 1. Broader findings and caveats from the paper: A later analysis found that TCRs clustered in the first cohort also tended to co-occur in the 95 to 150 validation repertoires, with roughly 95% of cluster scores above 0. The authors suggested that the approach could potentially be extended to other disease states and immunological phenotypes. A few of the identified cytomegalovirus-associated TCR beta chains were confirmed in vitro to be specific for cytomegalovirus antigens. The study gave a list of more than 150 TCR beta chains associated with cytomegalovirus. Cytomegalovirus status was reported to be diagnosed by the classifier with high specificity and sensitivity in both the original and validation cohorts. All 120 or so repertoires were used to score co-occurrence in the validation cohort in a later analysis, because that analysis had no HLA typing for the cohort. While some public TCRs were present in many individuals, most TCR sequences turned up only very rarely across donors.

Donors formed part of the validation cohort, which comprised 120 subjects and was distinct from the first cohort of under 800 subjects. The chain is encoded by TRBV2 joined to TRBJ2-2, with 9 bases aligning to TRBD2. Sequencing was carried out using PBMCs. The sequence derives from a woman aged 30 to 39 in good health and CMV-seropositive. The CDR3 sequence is CASRRIAGVAGELFF. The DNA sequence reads TGTGCCAGCAGAAGGATAGCGGGAGTAGCCGGGGAGCTGTTTTTT.